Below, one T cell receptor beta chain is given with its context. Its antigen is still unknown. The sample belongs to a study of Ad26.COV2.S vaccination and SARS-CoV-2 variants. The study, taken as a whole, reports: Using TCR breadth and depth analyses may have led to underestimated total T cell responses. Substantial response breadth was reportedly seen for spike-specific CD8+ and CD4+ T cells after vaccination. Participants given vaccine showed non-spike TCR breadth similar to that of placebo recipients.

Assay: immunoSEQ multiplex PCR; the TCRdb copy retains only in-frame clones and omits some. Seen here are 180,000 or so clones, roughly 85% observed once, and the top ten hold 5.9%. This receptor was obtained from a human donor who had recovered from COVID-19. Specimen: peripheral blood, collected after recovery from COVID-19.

Here the CDR3 reads CASTPDVGGRRAGELFF. Here the CDR3 DNA reads TGCGCCAGCACCCCGGATGTAGGCGGGAGGAGGGCCGGGGAGCTGTTTTTT. This chain joins TRBV23-1 and TRBJ2-2, with 8 bases that match TRBD2. TRBV23-1 is annotated as an ORF whose role is uncertain. The V gene end was trimmed by 7 bases and the J gene end by 6 bases; junction bases not matched to a gene: 16. This CDR3 region has 17 residues.